Ten or more counts support the clone carrying this T cell receptor (beta chain). Its antigen remains unidentified. A unique molecular identifier was attached to every TCR cDNA molecule. Using its own MiXCR run on the 5' RACE reads, TCRdb lists one record per CDR3 protein. Of roughly 49,000 distinct CDR3 sequences listed, roughly 7% were seen once; the top ten hold approximately 2.6%. The sample originates from a study of spatial heterogeneity in lung cancer. Overall study findings and caveats: At resection, ubiquitous expanded tumor TCRs appeared in blood more than at follow-up.

Time point: sample taken at primary tumor resection. In each case, whole RNA from tumor, nontumor lung or frozen PBMC was sequenced unsorted. The donors comprised about 65 untreated early-stage non-small cell lung cancer patients. The CDR3 covers 11 residues. Trimming cost V 2 bases and J 10 bases, with 6 bases left between them. The V gene's germline CDR1 is SGHRS and CDR2 YFSETQ. The chain has TRBV5-1 and TRBJ2-2; no clear D. Sample: PBMCs, taken at surgery. This TCR derives from a female donor with early-stage non-small cell lung cancer. As DNA, the CDR3 is TGCGCCAGCAGCTTCTCCGAGGAGCTGTTTTTT. Amino acids: CASSFSEELFF.